This TCR beta chain emerged from a study of graft-versus-host responses after intestinal transplantation. For the study at large: Anti-thymocyte globulin induction preceded roughly 3 years of tacrolimus and steroid maintenance in all recipients. Regarding the study as a whole: Patients with graft-donor T cell macrochimerism had high graft-versus-host to host-versus-graft clonal ratios in allografts. GvH clones appeared in recipient marrow, some first in ileum or blood.

Measured with immunoSEQ multiplex PCR; TCRdb has only the in-frame clones, and not every one. The sample includes under 20,000 clones, about 87% of them seen just once. This clone appeared once. Its antigen remains unknown. The same CDR3 also results from other DNA sequences found in this sample. The V and J ends lost 2 bases and 2 bases, in that order; junction bases with no gene match: 2. The CDR3 contains 14 residues. Germline V lookup: CDR1 MNHEY, CDR2 SMNVEV (reference sequence). The source of this sequence is a human patient who received an intestinal transplant, so some T cells may come from the graft donor. The sample consisted of bone marrow, taken roughly 4 months after intestinal transplantation. The chain carries TRBV27 and TRBJ2-7; TRBD1 agrees at 8 bases. CDR3 loop: CASSLGQGAYEQYF. CDR3 nucleotides: TGTGCCAGCAGTTTAGGACAGGGAGCCTACGAGCAGTACTTC.